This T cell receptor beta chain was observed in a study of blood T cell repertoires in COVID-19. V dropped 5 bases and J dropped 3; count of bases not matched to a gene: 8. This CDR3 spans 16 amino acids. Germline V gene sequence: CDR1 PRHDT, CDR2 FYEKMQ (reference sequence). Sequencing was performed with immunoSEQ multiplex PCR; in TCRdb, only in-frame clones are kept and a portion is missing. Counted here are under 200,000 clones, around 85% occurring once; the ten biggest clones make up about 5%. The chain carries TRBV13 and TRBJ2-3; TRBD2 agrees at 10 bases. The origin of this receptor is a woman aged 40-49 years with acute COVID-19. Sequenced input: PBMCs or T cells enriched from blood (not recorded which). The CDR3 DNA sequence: TGTGCCAGCAGCAGGGGACTAGCGCGAGATACAGATACGCAGTATTTT. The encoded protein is CASSRGLARDTDTQYF. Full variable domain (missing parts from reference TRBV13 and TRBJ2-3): AAGVIQSPRHLIKEKRETATLKCYPIPRHDTVYWYQQGPGQDPQFLISFYEKMQSDKGSIPDRFSAQQFSDYHSELNMSSLELGDSALYFCASSRGLARDTDTQYFGPGTRLTVL.